This TCR beta chain was retrieved from a study of blood T cells in healthy people across ages. Trimming cost V 2 bases and J 0 bases, with 12 bases left between them. The germline CDR1 and CDR2 sequences are SGHTA and FQGNSA. This CDR3 comprises 16 residues. Together with a sample-barcoded 5' primer, a J-beta primer mix was included in a second PCR lasting about 6 to 11 cycles. TCRdb re-analysed the 5' RACE reads in MiXCR, keeping a single row per CDR3 protein. In the table there are hundreds of thousands of distinct CDR3 sequences, roughly 30% of which are singletons. The TCR comes from a woman aged 80 or over in good health. Sequenced: blood. This sequence joins TRBV7-2 and TRBJ2-3; a weak D match, TRBD2 (6 bases). CDR3 nucleotides: TGTGCCAGCAGCTTATTGAGCGGGCTCAGCACAGATACGCAGTATTTT. As protein: CASSLLSGLSTDTQYF.